This TCR beta chain was retrieved from a study of T-cell reconstitution after alpha-beta-depleted transplantation in children. As it was prepared, the TCRbeta library received unique molecular identifiers. Each CDR3 protein gets one entry after TCRdb re-called the PCR reads with MiXCR. The profile covers 200,000 or so distinct CDR3 sequences, with approximately 6.8% appearing a single time and 4.5% to 5.5% taken by the ten largest. After removal of 0 bases from V and 6 bases from J, the junction contained 13 bases not matched to a gene. Germline V gene sequence: CDR1 DFQATT, CDR2 SNEGSKA (reference sequence). This CDR3 has 16 amino acids. At least ten counts were recorded for this clonotype.

The rearrangement uses TRBV20-1 and TRBJ2-7, with 8 nucleotides matching TRBD2. The specimen was PBMCs, collected before TCRalphabeta/CD19-depleted stem cell transplant. The receptor's source is a girl in the first two years of life with combined immunodeficiency, due to receive a stem cell transplant. In DNA form, the CDR3 reads TGCAGTGCTAGAGATCGGGAGGGGGGCCTTGGGTTCGAGCAGTACTTC. Its translation is CSARDREGGLGFEQYF.